Listed below are T cell receptor beta chains from one sample, sequenced in a study of identical twins. TCRdb reanalysed the 5' RACE reads using MiXCR and keeps one entry per CDR3 protein. The repertoire holds about 530,000 distinct CDR3 sequences, with about 22% as singletons. Another study also made use of these data, one on yellow fever vaccine responses in identical twins.

Sequenced: CD4+ T cells sorted from blood. These receptors were obtained from a woman aged 18-29 years in good health. CDR3s include the opening cysteine and the closing phenylalanine or tryptophan. Fields, in order: clone size, CDR3 length, V gene, CDR3 protein. Rows may omit the clone size; those that give it use once, few, many or a size class.

size: once; length: 14; V: TRBV7-8; CDR3: CASSPGTGYETQYF
size: few; length: 14; V: TRBV20-1; CDR3: CSASGTSGHNEQFF
size: NA; length: 16; V: TRBV7-9; CDR3: CASSLSTSGSNNEQFF
size: few; length: 16; V: TRBV12-3/TRBV12-4; CDR3: CASSFRTSGNYNEQFF
size: NA; length: 14; V: TRBV12-3/TRBV12-4; CDR3: CASSSTGGRDGYTF
size: few; length: 15; V: TRBV4-1; CDR3: CASSQESLNLGSQFF
size: few; length: 14; V: TRBV20-1; CDR3: CSARTLQNTGELFF
size: few; length: 16; V: TRBV5-1; CDR3: CASSYPGTVNTGELFF
size: NA; length: 14; V: TRBV20-1; CDR3: CSYQGLAGGNEQFF
size: few; length: 16; V: TRBV5-1; CDR3: CASSLELREVTGELFF
size: many; length: 12; V: TRBV12-3/TRBV12-4; CDR3: CASCPPGTEAFF
size: few; length: 10; V: TRBV2; CDR3: CASKADTQYF
size: few; length: 16; V: TRBV20-1; CDR3: CSASVVGSFSAVEQYF
size: NA; length: 12; V: TRBV2; CDR3: CASRDNTDTQYF
size: NA; length: 13; V: TRBV14; CDR3: CASSYGTDTEQYF
size: NA; length: 15; V: TRBV5-6; CDR3: CASSKRTGGTQPQHF
size: few; length: 15; V: TRBV28; CDR3: CASSRTGGFNEKLFF